This TCR beta chain was observed in a study of CD8 T cells in ankylosing spondylitis. A single record per CDR3 protein comes from TCRdb applying MiXCR to the 5' RACE reads. This table holds about 390,000 distinct CDR3 sequences, under 25% found once. This CDR3 is built from 15 residues. In germline, CDR1 is MDHEN, CDR2 SYDVKM. V shed 6 bases and J 4 bases; nucleotides not matched to a gene: 11. Whole-study results and caveats: In ankylosing spondylitis blood, a motif of seven to nine highly homologous TCR beta variants appeared characteristic. In synovial fluid and blood from reactive arthritis, some motif variants were previously reported.

Of note for this clonotype: Its matching antigen is unknown.

Sequences were obtained from blood, either unsorted or a sorted T cell fraction (not recorded which). This chain uses TRBV28 with TRBJ1-2; 7 bases are shared with TRBD1. The origin of this receptor is a male donor with ankylosing spondylitis. The CDR3 DNA is TGTGCCAGCAGCCCTCCGACAGGGCCGATCTATGGCTACACCTTC. As protein: CASSPPTGPIYGYTF.